The 5 T cell receptor beta chains below were found in one sample sequenced in a study of shared clonotypes between healthy human individuals. This table comes from immunoSEQ multiplex PCR, and its TCRdb copy is limited to in-frame clones, with some not included. This table has roughly 2 million clones, roughly 94% appearing once. Sequencing was done on a sample of naive CD4+ T cells sorted from blood. This sample's subset: CD45RA+ positively selected. The receptors derive from a man between 18 and 29 years old in good health.

The J gene is TRBJ2-7, the V gene TRBV5-1; 13 nucleotides match TRBD2. Germline values: CDR1 SGHRS, CDR2 YFSETQ. The J segment lost 0 bases and the V segment lost 0 bases, leaving 6 bases of the junction unmatched. The CDR3 extends over 18 amino acids. CDR3 protein: CASSLEGTSGTRSYEQYF. CDR3 nucleotide sequence: TGCGCCAGCAGCTTGGAGGGGACTAGCGGGACTCGCTCCTACGAGCAGTACTTC.

The chain links TRBV7-9 to TRBJ1-2, with 8 bases that match TRBD1. CDR1 is SEHNR and CDR2 is FQNEAQ in the germline V gene (reference sequence). The CDR3 has 15 amino acids. Trimming at V came to 7 bases and at J to 7 bases, leaving 14 bases not matched to a gene. In DNA form, the CDR3 reads TGTGCCAGCACTACCCGCGAGGGACAGGCTAGTGGCTACACCTTC. Translating gives CASTTREGQASGYTF.

The chain employs TRBV7-2 and TRBJ2-3, with 14 bases that match TRBD2. Germline CDR1 and CDR2: SGHTA and FQGNSA. This CDR3 has 19 amino acids. J lost 2 bases, V lost 2 bases, and 9 bases had no gene match. The DNA of the CDR3 is TGTGCCAGCAGCTTAAGGTTTAAGACTAGCGGGAGGGCCACAGATACGCAGTATTTT. Its protein product is CASSLRFKTSGRATDTQYF.

Concerning this clone: At one of its ends the junction is not consistent with the germline gene, which may arise from a read error. The V call is TRBV7-7, the J call TRBJ2-5; D not certain. Looked up from germline, CDR1 is SSHAT and CDR2 is FNYEAQ (reference sequence). This CDR3 comprises 13 residues. The CDR3 protein is CASSLRNQETQYF. The CDR3 coding sequence is TGTGCTAGCAGCCTTCGAAACCAAGAGACCCAGTACTTC.

The chain has TRBV5-6 and TRBJ2-2; 10 bases line up with TRBD1. This CDR3 contains 14 residues. V shed 5 bases and J 6 bases; nucleotides not matched to a gene: 4. Germline V CDR1 and CDR2: SGHDT, YYEEEE. The CDR3 region has the DNA TGTGCCAGCAGTAAGGACAGGGGGGCCGGGGAGCTGTTTTTT. Translated: CASSKDRGAGELFF.